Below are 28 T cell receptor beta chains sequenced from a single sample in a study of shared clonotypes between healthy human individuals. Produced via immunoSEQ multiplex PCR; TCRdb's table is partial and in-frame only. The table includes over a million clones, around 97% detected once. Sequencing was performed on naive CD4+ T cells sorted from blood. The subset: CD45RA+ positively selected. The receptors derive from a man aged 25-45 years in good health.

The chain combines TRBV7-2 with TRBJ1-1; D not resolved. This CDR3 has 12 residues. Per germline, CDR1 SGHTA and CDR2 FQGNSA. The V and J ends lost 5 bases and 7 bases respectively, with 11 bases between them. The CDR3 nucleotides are TGTGCCAGCAGCCGTTTAACGAATGAAGCTTTCTTT. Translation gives CASSRLTNEAFF.

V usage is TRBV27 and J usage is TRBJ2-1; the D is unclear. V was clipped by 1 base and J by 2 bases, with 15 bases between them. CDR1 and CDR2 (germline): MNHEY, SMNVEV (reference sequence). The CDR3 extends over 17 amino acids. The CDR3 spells CASSLFARANPYNEQFF. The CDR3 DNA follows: TGTGCCAGCAGTTTATTTGCCCGGGCGAATCCCTACAATGAGCAGTTCTTC.

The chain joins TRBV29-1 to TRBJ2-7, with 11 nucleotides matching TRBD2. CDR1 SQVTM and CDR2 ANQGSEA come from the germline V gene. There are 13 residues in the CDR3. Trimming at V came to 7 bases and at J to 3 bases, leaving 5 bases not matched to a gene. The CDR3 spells CSGLAGNDYEQYF. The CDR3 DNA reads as TGCAGCGGACTAGCGGGAAATGACTACGAGCAGTACTTC.

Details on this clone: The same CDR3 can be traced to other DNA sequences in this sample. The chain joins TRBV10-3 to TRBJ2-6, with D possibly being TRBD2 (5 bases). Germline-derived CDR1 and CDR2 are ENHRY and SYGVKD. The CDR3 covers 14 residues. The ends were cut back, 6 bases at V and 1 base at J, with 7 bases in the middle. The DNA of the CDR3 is TGTGCCATCAGCCGGGGTTCTGGGGCCAACGTCCTGACTTTC. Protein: CAISRGSGANVLTF.

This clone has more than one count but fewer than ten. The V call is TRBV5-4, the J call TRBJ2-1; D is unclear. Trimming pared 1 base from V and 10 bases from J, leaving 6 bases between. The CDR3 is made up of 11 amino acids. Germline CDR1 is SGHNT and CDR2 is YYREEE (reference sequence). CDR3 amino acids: CASSLRHEQFF. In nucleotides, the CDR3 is TGTGCCAGCAGCTTGAGGCACGAGCAGTTCTTC.

The CDR3 spells CASSHSGQGIPLEQYF. DNA of the CDR3: TGTGCCAGCAGCCACTCCGGCCAGGGGATTCCTCTCGAGCAGTACTTC. This chain joins TRBV11-2 and TRBJ2-7; D is possibly TRBD1 (6 bases). The germline V and J ends were trimmed by 5 bases and 6 bases, with 23 bases remaining between them. The germline V gene encodes CDR1 SGHAT and CDR2 FQNNGV. The CDR3 is made up of 16 amino acids.

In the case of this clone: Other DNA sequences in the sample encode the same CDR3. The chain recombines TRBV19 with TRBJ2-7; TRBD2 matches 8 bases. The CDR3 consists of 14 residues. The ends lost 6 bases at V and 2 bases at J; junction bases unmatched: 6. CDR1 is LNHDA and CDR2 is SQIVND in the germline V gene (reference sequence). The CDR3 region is CASSRTSGAYEQYF. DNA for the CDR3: TGTGCCAGTAGCAGAACTAGCGGCGCCTACGAGCAGTACTTC. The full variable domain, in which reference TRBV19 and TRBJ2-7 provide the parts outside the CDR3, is DGGITQSPKYLFRKEGQNVTLSCEQNLNHDAMYWYRQDPGQGLRLIYYSQIVNDFQKGDIAEGYSVSREKKESFPLTVTSAQKNPTAFYLCASSRTSGAYEQYFGPGTRLTVT.

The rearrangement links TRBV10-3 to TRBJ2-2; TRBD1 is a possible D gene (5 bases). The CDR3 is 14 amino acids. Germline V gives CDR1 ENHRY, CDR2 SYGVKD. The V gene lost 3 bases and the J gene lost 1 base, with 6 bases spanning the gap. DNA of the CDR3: TGTGCCATCAGTGAAAGGGGGAACACCGGGGAGCTGTTTTTT. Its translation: CAISERGNTGELFF.

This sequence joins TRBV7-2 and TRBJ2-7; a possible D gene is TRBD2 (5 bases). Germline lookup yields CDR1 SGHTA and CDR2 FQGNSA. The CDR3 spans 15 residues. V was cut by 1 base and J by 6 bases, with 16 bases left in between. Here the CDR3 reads CASSLGGVGVSEQYF. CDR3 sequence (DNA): TGTGCCAGCAGCTTAGGAGGCGTCGGGGTAAGCGAGCAGTACTTC.

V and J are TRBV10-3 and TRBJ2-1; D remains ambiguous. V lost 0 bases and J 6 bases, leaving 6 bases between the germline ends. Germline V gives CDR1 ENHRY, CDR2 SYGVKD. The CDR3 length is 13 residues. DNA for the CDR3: TGTGCCATCAGTGAGTCCTTAGGCAATGAGCAGTTCTTC. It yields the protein CAISESLGNEQFF.

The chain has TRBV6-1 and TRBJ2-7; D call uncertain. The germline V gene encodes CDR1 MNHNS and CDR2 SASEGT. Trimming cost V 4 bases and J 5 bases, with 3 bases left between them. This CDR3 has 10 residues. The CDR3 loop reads CASSGNEQYF. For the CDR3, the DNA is TGTGCCAGCAGTGGGAACGAGCAGTACTTC.

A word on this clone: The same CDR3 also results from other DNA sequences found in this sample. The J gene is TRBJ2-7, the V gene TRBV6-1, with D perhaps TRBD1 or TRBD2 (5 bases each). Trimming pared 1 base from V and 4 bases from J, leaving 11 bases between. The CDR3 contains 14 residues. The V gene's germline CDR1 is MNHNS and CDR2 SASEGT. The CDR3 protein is CASSEGGAIYEQYF. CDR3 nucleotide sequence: TGTGCCAGCAGTGAAGGAGGGGCAATTTACGAGCAGTACTTC.

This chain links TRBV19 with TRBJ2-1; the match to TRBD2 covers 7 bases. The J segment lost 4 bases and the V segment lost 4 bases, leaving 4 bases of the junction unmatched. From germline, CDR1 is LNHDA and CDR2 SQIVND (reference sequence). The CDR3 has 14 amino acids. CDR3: CASSTAGFYNEQFF. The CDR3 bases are TGTGCCAGTAGTACAGCGGGATTTTACAATGAGCAGTTCTTC. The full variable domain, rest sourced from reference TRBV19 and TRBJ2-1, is DGGITQSPKYLFRKEGQNVTLSCEQNLNHDAMYWYRQDPGQGLRLIYYSQIVNDFQKGDIAEGYSVSREKKESFPLTVTSAQKNPTAFYLCASSTAGFYNEQFFGPGTRLTVL.

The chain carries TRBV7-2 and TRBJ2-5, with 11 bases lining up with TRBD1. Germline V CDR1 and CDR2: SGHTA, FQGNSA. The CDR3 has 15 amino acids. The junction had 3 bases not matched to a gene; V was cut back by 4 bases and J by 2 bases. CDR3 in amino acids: CASSYRDRGQETQYF. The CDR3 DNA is TGTGCCAGCAGCTACCGGGACAGGGGGCAAGAGACCCAGTACTTC. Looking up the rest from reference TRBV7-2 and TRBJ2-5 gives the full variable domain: GAGVSQSPSNKVTEKGKDVELRCDPISGHTALYWYRQSLGQGLEFLIYFQGNSAPDKSGLPSDRFSAERTGGSVSTLTIQRTQQEDSAVYLCASSYRDRGQETQYFGPGTRLLVL.

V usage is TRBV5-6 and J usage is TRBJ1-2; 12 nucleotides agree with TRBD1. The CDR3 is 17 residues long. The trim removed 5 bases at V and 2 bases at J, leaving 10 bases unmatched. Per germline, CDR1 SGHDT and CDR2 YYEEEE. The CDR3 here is CASRDTGTGGRNYGYTF. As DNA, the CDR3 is TGTGCCAGCAGGGATACCGGGACAGGGGGCCGGAACTATGGCTACACCTTC.

CDR3 region: CASLNARGHYHTQYF. Here the CDR3 DNA reads TGTGCCAGCCTAAACGCCCGAGGACACTATCATACGCAGTATTTT. The V gene is TRBV6-6, the J gene TRBJ2-3; weak D call: TRBD1 (5 bases). Germline CDR1 MNHNY, CDR2 SVGAGI (reference sequence). Trimming cost V 8 bases and J 7 bases, with 22 bases left between them. The CDR3 has 15 amino acids.

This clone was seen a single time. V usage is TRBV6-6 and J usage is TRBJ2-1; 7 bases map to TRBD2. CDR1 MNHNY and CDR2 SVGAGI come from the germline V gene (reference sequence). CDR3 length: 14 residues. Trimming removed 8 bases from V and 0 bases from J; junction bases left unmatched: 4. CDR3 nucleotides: TGTGCCAGCCTAAGCGGGGACTCCTACAATGAGCAGTTCTTC. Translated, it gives CASLSGDSYNEQFF.

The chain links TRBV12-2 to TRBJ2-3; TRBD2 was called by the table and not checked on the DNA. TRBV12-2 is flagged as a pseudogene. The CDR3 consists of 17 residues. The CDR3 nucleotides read TGTGCAAGTCGCTTGGTAACGGGAGCGGGAGTGGCAGATACGCAGTATTTT. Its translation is CASRLVTGAGVADTQYF.

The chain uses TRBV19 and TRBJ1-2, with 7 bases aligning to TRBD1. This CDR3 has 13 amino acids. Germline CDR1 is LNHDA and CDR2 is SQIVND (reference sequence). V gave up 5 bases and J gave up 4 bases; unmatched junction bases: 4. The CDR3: CASSSRTGYGYTF. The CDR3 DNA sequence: TGTGCCAGTAGTTCAAGGACAGGCTATGGCTACACCTTC.

In DNA form, the CDR3 reads TGTGCCAGCAGACGGGACTGGCGGGAGCAGTACTTC. Amino acid sequence: CASRRDWREQYF. V is TRBV6-1 and J is TRBJ2-7; TRBD2 is a possible D gene (6 bases). There are 12 residues in the CDR3. Germline loops: CDR1 MNHNS, CDR2 SASEGT. V lost 6 bases, J lost 7 bases, and 13 bases lay in between.

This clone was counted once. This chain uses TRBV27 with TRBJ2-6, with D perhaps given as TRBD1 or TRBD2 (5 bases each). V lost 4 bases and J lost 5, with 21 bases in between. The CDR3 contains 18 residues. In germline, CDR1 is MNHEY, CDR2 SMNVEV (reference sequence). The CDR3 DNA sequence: TGTGCCAGCAGTTCTTCCTTAACGGGGCTTCGGCGGGCCAACGTCCTGACTTTC. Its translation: CASSSSLTGLRRANVLTF.

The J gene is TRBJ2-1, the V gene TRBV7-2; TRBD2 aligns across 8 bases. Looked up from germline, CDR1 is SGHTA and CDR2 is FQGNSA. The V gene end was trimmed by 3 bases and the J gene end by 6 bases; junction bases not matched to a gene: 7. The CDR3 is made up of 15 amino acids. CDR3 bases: TGTGCCAGCAGCTTTCAGCTAGCGGGCATCAATGAGCAGTTCTTC. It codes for CASSFQLAGINEQFF.

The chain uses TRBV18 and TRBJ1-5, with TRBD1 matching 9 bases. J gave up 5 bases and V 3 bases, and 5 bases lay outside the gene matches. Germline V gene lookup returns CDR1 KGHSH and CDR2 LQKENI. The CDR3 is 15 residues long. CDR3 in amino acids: CASSPLGTGYQPQHF. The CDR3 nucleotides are TGTGCCAGCTCACCCCTCGGGACAGGGTATCAGCCCCAGCATTTT. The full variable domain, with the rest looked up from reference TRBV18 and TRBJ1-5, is NAGVMQNPRHLVRRRGQEARLRCSPMKGHSHVYWYRQLPEEGLKFMVYLQKENIIDESGMPKERFSAEFPKEGPSILRIQQVVRGDSAAYFCASSPLGTGYQPQHFGDGTRLSIL.

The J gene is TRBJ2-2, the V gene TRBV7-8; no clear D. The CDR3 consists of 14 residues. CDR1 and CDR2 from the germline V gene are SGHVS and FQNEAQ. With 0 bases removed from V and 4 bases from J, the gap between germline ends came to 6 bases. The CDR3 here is CASSLAGSTGELFF. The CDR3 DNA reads TGTGCCAGCAGCTTAGCGGGCAGCACCGGGGAGCTGTTTTTT. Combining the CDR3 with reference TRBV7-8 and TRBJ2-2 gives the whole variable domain GAGVSQSPRYKVAKRGQDVALRCDPISGHVSLFWYQQALGQGPEFLTYFQNEAQLDKSGLPSDRFFAERPEGSVSTLKIQRTQQEDSAVYLCASSLAGSTGELFFGEGSRLTVL.

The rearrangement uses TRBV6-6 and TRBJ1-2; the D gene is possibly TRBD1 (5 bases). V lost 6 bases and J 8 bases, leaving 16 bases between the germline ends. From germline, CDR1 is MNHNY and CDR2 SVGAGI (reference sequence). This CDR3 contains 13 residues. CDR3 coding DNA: TGTGCCAGCAGGCCGGACCTGGGGCAGGGCTACACCTTC. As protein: CASRPDLGQGYTF.

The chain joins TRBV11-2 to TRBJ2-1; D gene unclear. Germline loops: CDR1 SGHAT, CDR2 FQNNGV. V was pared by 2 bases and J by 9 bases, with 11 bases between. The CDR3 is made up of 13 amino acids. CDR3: CASSLQPSGEQFF. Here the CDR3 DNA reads TGTGCCAGCAGCTTACAGCCTTCGGGTGAGCAGTTCTTC.

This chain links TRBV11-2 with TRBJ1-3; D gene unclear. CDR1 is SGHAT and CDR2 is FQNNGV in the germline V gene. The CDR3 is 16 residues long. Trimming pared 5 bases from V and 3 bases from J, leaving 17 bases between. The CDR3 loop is CASSLGRTGRGNTIYF. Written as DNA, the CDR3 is TGTGCCAGCAGCCTAGGTAGGACTGGACGTGGAAACACCATATATTTT.

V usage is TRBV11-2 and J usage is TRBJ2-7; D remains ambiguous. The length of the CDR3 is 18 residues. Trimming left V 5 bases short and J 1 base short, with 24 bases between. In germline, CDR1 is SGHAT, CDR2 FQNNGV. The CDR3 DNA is TGTGCCAGCAGCGACCCCCTCAGCGTTGGAATGAAGTCCTACGAGCAGTACTTC. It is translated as CASSDPLSVGMKSYEQYF.